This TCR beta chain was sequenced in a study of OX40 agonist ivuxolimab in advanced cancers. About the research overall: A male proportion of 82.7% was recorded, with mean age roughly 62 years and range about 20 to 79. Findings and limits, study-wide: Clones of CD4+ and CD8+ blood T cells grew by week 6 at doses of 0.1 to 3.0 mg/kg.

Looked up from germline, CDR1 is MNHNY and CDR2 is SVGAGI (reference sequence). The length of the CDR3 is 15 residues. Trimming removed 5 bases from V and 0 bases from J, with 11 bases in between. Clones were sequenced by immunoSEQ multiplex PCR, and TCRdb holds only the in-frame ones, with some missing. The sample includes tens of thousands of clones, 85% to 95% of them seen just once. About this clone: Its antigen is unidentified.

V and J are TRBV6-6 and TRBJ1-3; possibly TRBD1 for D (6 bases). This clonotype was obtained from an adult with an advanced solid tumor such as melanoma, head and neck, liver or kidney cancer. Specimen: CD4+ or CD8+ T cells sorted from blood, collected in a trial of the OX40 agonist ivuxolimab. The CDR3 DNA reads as TGTGCCAGCAGTAAGGGGGGATTCTCTGGAAACACCATATATTTT. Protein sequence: CASSKGGFSGNTIYF.